This TCR beta chain was observed in a study of blood T cell repertoires in COVID-19. Study context: The United States, Italy and Spain provided the acute and convalescent COVID-19 samples. The cDNA or gDNA used as material had been derived from T cells, B-cell-depleted T cells, or PBMCs.

In the authors' workflow: Cell counts per sample came from amplifying reference gene primers. TCRdb's copy holds only in-frame clones and misses some; the assay was immunoSEQ multiplex PCR. V, J and clone size derive from that table, while D and trimming were established from the DNA sequence. The table records tens of thousands of clones, roughly four fifths of them present only once. V shed 2 bases and J 3 bases; nucleotides not matched to a gene: 9. This CDR3 has 17 amino acids. Germline loops: CDR1 SGHDN, CDR2 FVKESK. The TCR originated in a woman at least 80 years old with active or convalescent COVID-19. The chain has TRBV14 and TRBJ1-4, with 7 positions matching TRBD1. Sequenced: peripheral blood. CDR3 sequence (DNA): TGTGCCAGCAGCCAACGGCAGGGGGTGAAGGCTAATGAAAAACTGTTTTTT. Protein sequence: CASSQRQGVKANEKLFF.